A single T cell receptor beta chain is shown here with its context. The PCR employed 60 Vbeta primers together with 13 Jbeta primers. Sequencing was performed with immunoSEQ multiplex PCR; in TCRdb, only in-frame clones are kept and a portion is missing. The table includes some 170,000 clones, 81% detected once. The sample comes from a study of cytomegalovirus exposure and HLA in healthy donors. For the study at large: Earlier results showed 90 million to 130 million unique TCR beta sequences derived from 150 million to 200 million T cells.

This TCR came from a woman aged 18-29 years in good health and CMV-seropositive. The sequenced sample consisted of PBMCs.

Here the CDR3 reads CASSGPSRVAGELFF. For the CDR3, the DNA is TGTGCCAGTTCCGGGCCAAGCAGGGTGGCCGGGGAGCTGTTTTTT. The chain employs TRBV9 and TRBJ2-2, with D possibly matching TRBD1 (5 bases). Trimming cost V 8 bases and J 6 bases, with 20 bases left between them. Per germline, CDR1 SGDLS and CDR2 YYNGEE. This CDR3 contains 15 residues.